Listed below are T cell receptor beta chains from one sample, sequenced in a study of T cells in Graves' hyperthyroidism and ophthalmopathy. TCRdb fed the multiplex PCR reads into MiXCR, producing one record per CDR3 protein. The sample has hundreds of thousands of distinct CDR3 sequences, 20% to 30% seen once. The sample comprised blood. The receptors were gathered from a man aged 45 to 65 with Graves' hyperthyroidism. CDR3s include the opening cysteine and the closing phenylalanine or tryptophan. The D gene is left open where the match is weak. Clone size is shown for a subset of rows, as once, few, many or a class of expanded clone.

d_call clone_size j_call v_call cdr3_aa cdr3_nt
TRBD1 few TRBJ2-2 TRBV7-6 CASSFGTGATGELFF TGTGCCAGCAGCTTCGGGACAGGGGCCACCGGGGAGCTGTTTTTT
. . TRBJ1-1 TRBV6-1 CASSEPWGGPEAFF TGTGCCAGCAGTGAGCCCTGGGGTGGCCCTGAAGCTTTCTTT
. few TRBJ2-1 TRBV24-1 CATSDKTKSSYNEQFF TGTGCCACCAGTGATAAGACGAAGAGCTCCTACAATGAGCAGTTCTTC
. . TRBJ2-7 TRBV5-1 CASSSDGHEQYF TGCGCCAGCAGCTCGGACGGTCACGAGCAGTACTTC
. many TRBJ2-1 TRBV6-6 CASSYGSEQFF TGTGCCAGCAGTTACGGGAGTGAGCAGTTCTTC
. few TRBJ2-3 TRBV5-1 CASSLNRYDTQYF TGCGCCAGCAGCTTGAACCGTTATGATACGCAGTATTTT
. few TRBJ2-7 TRBV12-3/TRBV12-4 CASSFRDASYEQYF TGTGCCAGCAGTTTCCGGGACGCCTCCTACGAGCAGTACTTC
TRBD2 . TRBJ2-1 TRBV7-9 CASSWTSGRSYNEQFF TGTGCCAGCAGCTGGACTAGCGGGAGGTCCTACAATGAGCAGTTCTTC
TRBD2 few TRBJ2-3 TRBV27 CASSSRLAGISDTQYF TGTGCCAGCAGTTCCAGACTAGCGGGAATTTCAGATACGCAGTATTTT
TRBD2 . TRBJ2-2 TRBV5-4 CASSLVAGGQPGELFF TGTGCCAGCAGCTTGGTTGCGGGAGGGCAGCCCGGGGAGCTGTTTTTT
. few TRBJ2-2 TRBV27 CASSFQPTGYNGELFF TGTGCCAGCAGTTTCCAGCCAACAGGGTATAACGGGGAGCTGTTTTTT
. few TRBJ2-7 TRBV5-6 CASSLRSGNSYEQYF TGTGCCAGCAGCTTGCGGTCAGGGAACTCCTACGAGCAGTACTTC
. . TRBJ2-7 TRBV20-1 CSASRTSSPYVQYF TGCAGTGCTAGTAGGACATCTAGTCCCTACGTGCAGTACTTC
TRBD2 . TRBJ2-2 TRBV7-6 CASSLEVAGGAGELFF TGTGCCAGCAGCTTAGAGGTAGCGGGAGGCGCCGGGGAGCTGTTTTTT
TRBD2 many TRBJ2-1 TRBV20-1 CSPSGGYNEQFF TGCAGCCCTAGCGGGGGTTACAATGAGCAGTTCTTC
TRBD2 . TRBJ2-1 TRBV12-3/TRBV12-4 CASSARPTTSGSSYNEQFF TGTGCCAGCAGTGCCCGACCCACTACTAGCGGAAGCTCCTACAATGAGCAGTTCTTC
TRBD2 . TRBJ2-3 TRBV28 CASSELSGLAGGTDTQYF TGTGCCAGCAGCGAGCTCTCGGGACTAGCGGGGGGCACAGATACGCAGTATTTT
. many TRBJ2-3 TRBV3-1 CASSREDTQYF TGTGCCAGCAGCCGTGAAGATACGCAGTATTTT
. many TRBJ1-1 TRBV30 CAWGVRNTEAFF TGTGCCTGGGGGGTGAGGAACACTGAAGCTTTCTTT
TRBD2 . TRBJ2-7 TRBV20-1 CSADRTSGTEQYF TGCAGTGCTGACCGGACTAGCGGGACCGAGCAGTACTTC
TRBD2 . TRBJ2-3 TRBV7-2 CASSLSSGRGDTQYF TGTGCCAGCAGCCTATCTAGCGGGAGGGGTGATACGCAGTATTTT
TRBD1 . TRBJ1-5 TRBV24-1 CATSDLIQGKENQPQHF TGTGCCACCAGTGATTTGATACAGGGGAAGGAAAATCAGCCCCAGCATTTT
. once TRBJ1-1 TRBV12-3/TRBV12-4 CASSFETWVNTEAFF TGTGCCAGCAGTTTCGAAACTTGGGTGAACACTGAAGCTTTCTTT
. . TRBJ1-6 TRBV28 CATWGGGRVNSPLHF TGTGCCACCTGGGGGGGGGGGCGCGTTAATTCACCCCTCCACTTT
TRBD1 . TRBJ2-6 TRBV5-5 CASRYPGQKPGANVLTF TGTGCCAGCAGATACCCGGGACAGAAACCTGGGGCCAACGTCCTGACTTTC
. many TRBJ2-7 TRBV7-9 CASSDLTTFDDHEQYF TGTGCCAGCAGCGATTTAACGACATTCGACGACCACGAGCAGTACTTC
TRBD2 . TRBJ2-7 TRBV18 CASSASPSGIGEQYF TGTGCCAGCTCCGCATCTCCTAGCGGGATCGGCGAGCAGTACTTC
TRBD1 few TRBJ2-3 TRBV5-5 CASSSRGQGPDTQYF TGTGCCAGCAGCTCCCGGGGACAGGGGCCAGATACGCAGTATTTT
. . TRBJ2-5 TRBV3-1 CASSQDEGWGWETQYF TGTGCCAGCAGCCAAGACGAGGGGTGGGGCTGGGAGACCCAGTACTTC
. many TRBJ1-2 TRBV3-1 CASSQGWGTGYTF TGTGCCAGCAGCCAAGGTTGGGGGACTGGCTACACCTTC